This entry features one T cell receptor beta chain sequence. The antigen remains unidentified. This entry belongs to a study of siplizumab effects on memory and regulatory T cells. CDR3 size: 16 residues. CDR1 and CDR2 (germline): WSHSY, SAAADI. Unmatched junction bases numbered 12, after V lost 4 bases and J lost 5 bases. Findings and limits, study-wide: Naive T cells apparently outstripped memory cells in diversity and seemed major alloresponse contributors. A small minority of alloreactive clones were mapped to unstimulated subsets.

Assays were performed on roughly 94,000 TCR templates per sample. The table came from immunoSEQ multiplex PCR; TCRdb's copy has only in-frame clones and leaves some out. The profile shows some 100,000 clones, around 90% of them singletons. The sample taken for sequencing was non-Treg CD4+ T cells sorted from blood. V is TRBV10-2 and J is TRBJ1-1; TRBD1 matches at 8 bases. The sequence was obtained from a human donor in good health. CDR3 in DNA: TGCGCCAGCAGTGCTAGGGACAGGATTGTAGGAACTGAAGCTTTCTTT. Translated, it gives CASSARDRIVGTEAFF.